This is a list of T cell receptor beta chains from one sample in a study of blood T cell repertoires in COVID-19. Sequencing used immunoSEQ multiplex PCR; TCRdb keeps in-frame clones, though not all of them. The data show 150,000 to 200,000 clones, with roughly 80% seen just once and 4.5% to 6.5% held by the top ten. The sample consisted of peripheral blood. Every receptor here comes from a woman in her twenties or thirties with acute or convalescent COVID-19. The CDR3 runs from the conserved cysteine through the conserved F or W. Each record gives: D gene, CDR3 length, J gene, V gene, clone size, CDR3 protein, CDR3 DNA. The D gene is left open where the match is weak. The size field is filled for only some rows; it gives once, few, many or a size class.

D: -
length: 14
J: TRBJ1-2
V: TRBV27
size: -
CDR3: CATRSTGEDYGYTF
DNA: TGTGCCACCCGAAGCACGGGGGAAGACTATGGCTACACCTTC

D: -
length: 15
J: TRBJ2-7
V: TRBV5-1
size: -
CDR3: CASSRGALSSYEQYF
DNA: TGCGCCAGCAGCCGGGGTGCCCTTAGCTCCTACGAGCAGTACTTC

D: -
length: 14
J: TRBJ1-2
V: TRBV2
size: -
CDR3: CASRKESGYYGYTF
DNA: TGTGCCAGCAGAAAGGAGTCTGGGTATTATGGCTACACCTTC

D: -
length: 13
J: TRBJ1-2
V: TRBV5-4
size: -
CDR3: CASRLGASYGYTF
DNA: TGTGCCAGCAGATTGGGGGCCTCTTATGGCTACACCTTC

D: TRBD2
length: 18
J: TRBJ2-2
V: TRBV25-1
size: -
CDR3: CASSAIPRTSGKTGELFF
DNA: TGTGCCAGCAGTGCGATTCCCCGGACTAGCGGGAAGACCGGGGAGCTGTTTTTT

D: -
length: 13
J: TRBJ1-2
V: TRBV28
size: few
CDR3: CASSSVLGRGYTF
DNA: TGTGCCAGCAGTTCTGTTCTTGGCCGCGGCTACACCTTC

D: -
length: 16
J: TRBJ1-2
V: TRBV6-6
size: -
CDR3: CASSYSNFQGSYGYTF
DNA: TGTGCCAGCAGTTACTCGAATTTCCAGGGGAGCTATGGCTACACCTTC

D: -
length: 18
J: TRBJ2-6
V: TRBV4-1
size: -
CDR3: CASSPRAGAISGANVLTF
DNA: TGCGCCAGCAGCCCCCGCGCAGGGGCAATCTCTGGGGCCAACGTCCTGACTTTC

D: -
length: 14
J: TRBJ1-1
V: TRBV19
size: -
CDR3: CASSRKGLNTEAFF
DNA: TGTGCCAGTAGTAGAAAGGGGCTGAACACTGAAGCTTTCTTT

D: TRBD1
length: 16
J: TRBJ1-2
V: TRBV27
size: -
CDR3: CASSLWGQGKFSAYTF
DNA: TGTGCCAGCAGTTTATGGGGACAGGGGAAGTTCAGCGCCTACACCTTC

D: TRBD1
length: 14
J: TRBJ1-2
V: TRBV19
size: -
CDR3: CASSIDGTGDGYTF
DNA: TGTGCCAGTAGTATAGACGGGACAGGGGACGGCTACACCTTC

D: -
length: 14
J: TRBJ2-7
V: TRBV11-2
size: -
CDR3: CASSSPGKIYEQYF
DNA: TGTGCCAGCAGCTCCCCCGGGAAAATCTACGAGCAGTACTTC

D: TRBD1
length: 15
J: TRBJ2-7
V: TRBV18
size: -
CDR3: CASSPLNQGAYEQYF
DNA: TGTGCCAGCTCACCACTTAATCAGGGGGCCTACGAGCAGTACTTC

D: -
length: 15
J: TRBJ1-3
V: TRBV10-3
size: -
CDR3: CAIVPGHSSGNTIYF
DNA: TGTGCCATCGTCCCGGGTCATAGCTCTGGAAACACCATATATTTT

D: -
length: 19
J: TRBJ1-1
V: TRBV6-1
size: -
CDR3: CASSEVGKAWGQADTEAFF
DNA: TGTGCCAGCAGTGAAGTGGGAAAGGCTTGGGGTCAAGCGGACACTGAAGCTTTCTTT

D: -
length: 13
J: TRBJ1-1
V: TRBV7-2
size: -
CDR3: CASSLDGVGEAFF
DNA: TGTGCCAGCAGCTTAGACGGGGTGGGTGAAGCTTTCTTT

D: -
length: 16
J: TRBJ1-5
V: TRBV15
size: -
CDR3: CATRPNPQGPNQPQHF
DNA: TGTGCCACCAGGCCAAACCCACAGGGTCCTAATCAGCCCCAGCATTTT

D: -
length: 13
J: TRBJ2-2
V: TRBV27
size: -
CDR3: CASNIRGTGELFF
DNA: TGTGCCAGCAATATACGGGGTACCGGGGAGCTGTTTTTT